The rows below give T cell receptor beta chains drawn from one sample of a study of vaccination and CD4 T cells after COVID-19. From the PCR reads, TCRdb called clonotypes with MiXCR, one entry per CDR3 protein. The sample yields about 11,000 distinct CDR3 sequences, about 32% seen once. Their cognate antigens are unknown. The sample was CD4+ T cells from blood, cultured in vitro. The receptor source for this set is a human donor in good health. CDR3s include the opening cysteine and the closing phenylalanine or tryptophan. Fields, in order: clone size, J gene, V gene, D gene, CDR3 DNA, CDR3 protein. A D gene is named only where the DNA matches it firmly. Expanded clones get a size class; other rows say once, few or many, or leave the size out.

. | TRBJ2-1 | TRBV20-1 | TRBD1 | TGCAGTGCTCCGTTACCGGGACAGGGTTACAATGAGCAGTTCTTC | CSAPLPGQGYNEQFF
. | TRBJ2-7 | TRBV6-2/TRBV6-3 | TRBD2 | TGTGCCAGCAGAGGGGTGGGGACTAGCGGCTACGAGCAGTACTTC | CASRGVGTSGYEQYF
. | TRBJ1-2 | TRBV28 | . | TGTGCCAGCGGAACCGGGACGACTAACTATGGCTACACCTTC | CASGTGTTNYGYTF
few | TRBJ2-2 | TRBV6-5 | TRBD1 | TGTGCCAGCAGTTACCAGGGGGCGATCACCGGGGAGCTGTTTTTT | CASSYQGAITGELFF
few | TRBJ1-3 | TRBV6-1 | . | TGTGCCGGCTCGACCGGGTCTCAGAGCGCCATATATTTT | CAGSTGSQSAIYF
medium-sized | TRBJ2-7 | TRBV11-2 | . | TGTGCCAGCAGCTTAGGACAGTACGACTACGAGCAGTACTTC | CASSLGQYDYEQYF
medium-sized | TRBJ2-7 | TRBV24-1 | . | TGTGCCACCAGTGACAGGGGCTCTATTGGGGGCGAGCAGTACTTC | CATSDRGSIGGEQYF
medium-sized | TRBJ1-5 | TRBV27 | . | TGTGCCAGCAGTGGACAGCTGAATCAGCCCCAGCATTTT | CASSGQLNQPQHF
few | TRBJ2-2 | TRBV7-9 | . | TGTGCCAGCAGCCGTCTTTGGACGGGAGTGAATGCCGGGGAGCTGTTTTTT | CASSRLWTGVNAGELFF
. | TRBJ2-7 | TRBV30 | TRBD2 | TGTGCCTGGGGTAAGGGACTAGTACCGAAATACGAGCAGTACTTC | CAWGKGLVPKYEQYF
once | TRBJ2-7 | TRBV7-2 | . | TGTGCCAGCAGCCCACCTAGACACGAGCAGTACTTC | CASSPPRHEQYF
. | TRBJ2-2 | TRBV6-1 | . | TGTGCCAGCAGAGGTGAAGCCACCGGGGAGCTGTTTTTT | CASRGEATGELFF
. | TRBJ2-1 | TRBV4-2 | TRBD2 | TGTGCCAGCAGCCCGGGACTAGCCCACCACAATGAGCAGTTCTTC | CASSPGLAHHNEQFF
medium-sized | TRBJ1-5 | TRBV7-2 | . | TGTGCCAGCAGCTTAGGGAGGGGAGGTCAGCATTTT | CASSLGRGGQHF
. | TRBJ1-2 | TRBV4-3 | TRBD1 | TGCGCCAGCAGCCAAAATGGACAGGGCCTCTCGTATGGCTACACCTTC | CASSQNGQGLSYGYTF
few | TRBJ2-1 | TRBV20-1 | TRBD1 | TGCAGTGCCAGTCGGGACAGGGGCGCTACCTACAATGAGCAGTTCTTC | CSASRDRGATYNEQFF
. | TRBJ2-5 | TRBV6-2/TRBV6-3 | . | TGTGCCAGCAGTTACTCGGAGGGGGGCCCAGAGACCCAGTACTTC | CASSYSEGGPETQYF
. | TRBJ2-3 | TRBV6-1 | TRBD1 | TGTGCCAGCAGTGGCCGGGACAGGGGCACAGATACGCAGTATTTT | CASSGRDRGTDTQYF
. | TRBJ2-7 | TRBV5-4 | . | TGTGCCAGCAGCTTGAGTACCACAGGTCTAGAGCAGTACTTC | CASSLSTTGLEQYF
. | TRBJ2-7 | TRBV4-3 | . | TGCGCCAGCAGTAGGGGGGACACCAAAGCCTACGAGCAGTACTTC | CASSRGDTKAYEQYF
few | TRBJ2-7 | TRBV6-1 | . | TGTGCCAGCACGGACACTTACGAGCAGTACTTC | CASTDTYEQYF
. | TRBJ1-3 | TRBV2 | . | TGTGCCAGCAGTTTCAGGGGTGGAAACACCATATATTTT | CASSFRGGNTIYF
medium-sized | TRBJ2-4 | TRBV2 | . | TGTGCCAGCGGAGGAAACATTCAGTACTTC | CASGGNIQYF
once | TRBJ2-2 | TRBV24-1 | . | TGTGCCACCAGACAGCACGCCACCGGGGAGCTGTTTTTT | CATRQHATGELFF
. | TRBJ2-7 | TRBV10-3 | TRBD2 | TGTGCCATCAGCAGACTAGCGGGAGGGAGTCTGTACGAGCAGTACTTC | CAISRLAGGSLYEQYF
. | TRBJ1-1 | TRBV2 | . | TGTGCCAGCAGTGAATTGGGCGGATTGAACACTGAAGCTTTCTTT | CASSELGGLNTEAFF
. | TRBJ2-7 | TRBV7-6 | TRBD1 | TGTGCCAGCAGCTTAGCCGGGACAGGGGGCCACGAGCAGTACTTC | CASSLAGTGGHEQYF
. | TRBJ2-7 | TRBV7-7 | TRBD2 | TGTGCTAGCAGCTTAGCAAGCGGGGTTACCTACGAGCAGTACTTC | CASSLASGVTYEQYF
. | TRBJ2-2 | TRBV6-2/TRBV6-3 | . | TGTGCCAGCACCCACTCTTTCGGGGAGCTGTTTTTT | CASTHSFGELFF
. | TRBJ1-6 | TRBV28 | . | TGTGCCAGCTCGAGGTATAATTCACCCCTCCACTTT | CASSRYNSPLHF
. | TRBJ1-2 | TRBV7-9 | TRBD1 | TGTGCCAGCAGCCCACTGGACAGGGGCAACTATGGCTACACCTTC | CASSPLDRGNYGYTF
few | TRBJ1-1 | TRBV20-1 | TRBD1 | TGCAATGGCCGGGACAGGGGGCGCGGATTAATTATCACTGAAGCTTTCTTT | CNGRDRGRGLIITEAFF
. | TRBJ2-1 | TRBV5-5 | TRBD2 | TGTGCCAGCAGCTCAGGACTAGTGAGCTCCTACAATGAGCAGTTCTTC | CASSSGLVSSYNEQFF
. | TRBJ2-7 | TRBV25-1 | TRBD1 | TGTGCCAGCAAAGAGGGGGCGGGTGAGCAGTACTTC | CASKEGAGEQYF
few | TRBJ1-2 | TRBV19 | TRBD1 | TGTGCCAGTAGTGCCCGACAGGGCGATGGCTACACCTTC | CASSARQGDGYTF
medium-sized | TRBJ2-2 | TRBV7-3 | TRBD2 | TGTGCCAGCAGCTCCGGACTAGCGGGAGCGGTCGGGGAGCTGTTTTTT | CASSSGLAGAVGELFF
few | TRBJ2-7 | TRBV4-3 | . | TGCGCCAGCAGCCAAGATGGCAGGGGCTCGGACGAGCAGTACTTC | CASSQDGRGSDEQYF
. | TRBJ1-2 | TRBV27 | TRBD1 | TGTGCCAGCAGTAACAGGGGTAAATTCTATGGCTACACCTTC | CASSNRGKFYGYTF
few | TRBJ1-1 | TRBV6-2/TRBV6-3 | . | TGTGCCAGCAGTTACTCAGTCGCGAACACTGAAGCTTTCTTT | CASSYSVANTEAFF